What follows are 5 T cell receptor beta chains derived from one specimen sequenced in a study of CD8+ T cells in alopecia areata. Extracted RNA was reverse transcribed, and the resulting cDNA served as sequencing template. Using immunoSEQ multiplex PCR, the repertoire was profiled, and TCRdb retains in-frame clones only, with some absent. The data contain 200,000 to 250,000 clones, about two fifths of them singletons. As for treatment: oral pan-JAK inhibitor, 5-10 mg twice daily. The specimen was CD4+ T cells sorted from blood, collected around week 34, from a patient treated with tofacitinib. The source of these receptors is a human donor with alopecia areata.

V is TRBV27 and J is TRBJ2-3, with 7 bases that match TRBD2. CDR1 MNHEY and CDR2 SMNVEV come from the germline V gene (reference sequence). Losses at the gene ends were 8 bases for V and 4 bases for J; bases not matched to a gene: 6. This CDR3 contains 13 residues. CDR3 coding DNA: TGTGCCAGCCGGGACTATTTCGCAGATACGCAGTATTTT. Protein product: CASRDYFADTQYF.

The chain is built from TRBV6-5 and TRBJ1-2, with a possible D match to TRBD1 (5 bases). The V gene lost 0 bases and the J gene lost 4 bases, with 9 bases spanning the gap. Germline CDR1 reads MNHEY; CDR2 reads SVGAGI. CDR3 length equals 14 residues. In nucleotides, the CDR3 is TGTGCCAGCAGTTACTCTGGGGGAACCTATGGCTACACCTTC. This codes for CASSYSGGTYGYTF.

This clone was observed at least ten times. V is TRBV7-9 and J is TRBJ2-3, with D tentatively TRBD1 or TRBD2 (6 bases each). Trimming pared 4 bases from V and 7 bases from J, leaving 15 bases between. The CDR3 is made up of 14 amino acids. Germline CDR1 SEHNR, CDR2 FQNEAQ (reference sequence). CDR3 amino acids: CASSSDSGPNTQYF. The CDR3 nucleotides read TGTGCCAGCAGCTCGGACAGCGGGCCGAATACGCAGTATTTT. Based on the CDR3 plus reference TRBV7-9 and TRBJ2-3, the full variable domain is DTGVSQNPRHKITKRGQNVTFRCDPISEHNRLYWYRQTLGQGPEFLTYFQNEAQLEKSRLLSDRFSAERPKGSFSTLEIQRTEQGDSAMYLCASSSDSGPNTQYFGPGTRLTVL.

The gene calls are TRBV29-1 and TRBJ2-7; TRBD1 agrees at 8 bases. The J segment lost 3 bases and the V segment lost 4 bases, leaving 2 bases of the junction unmatched. Per the germline V gene, CDR1 is SQVTM and CDR2 is ANQGSEA. The CDR3 is made up of 12 amino acids. CDR3 nucleotides: TGCAGCGTTGTGACAGGGGTCTACGAGCAGTACTTC. This sequence encodes CSVVTGVYEQYF.

V usage is TRBV7-8 and J usage is TRBJ2-1; D possibly matches TRBD1 or TRBD2 (5 bases each). This CDR3 has 15 residues. The germline V and J ends were trimmed by 5 bases and 4 bases, with 15 bases remaining between them. Looked up from germline, CDR1 is SGHVS and CDR2 is FQNEAQ. The CDR3 spells CASSNGGILYNEQFF. The CDR3 coding sequence is TGTGCCAGCAGCAATGGGGGAATACTTTACAATGAGCAGTTCTTC.